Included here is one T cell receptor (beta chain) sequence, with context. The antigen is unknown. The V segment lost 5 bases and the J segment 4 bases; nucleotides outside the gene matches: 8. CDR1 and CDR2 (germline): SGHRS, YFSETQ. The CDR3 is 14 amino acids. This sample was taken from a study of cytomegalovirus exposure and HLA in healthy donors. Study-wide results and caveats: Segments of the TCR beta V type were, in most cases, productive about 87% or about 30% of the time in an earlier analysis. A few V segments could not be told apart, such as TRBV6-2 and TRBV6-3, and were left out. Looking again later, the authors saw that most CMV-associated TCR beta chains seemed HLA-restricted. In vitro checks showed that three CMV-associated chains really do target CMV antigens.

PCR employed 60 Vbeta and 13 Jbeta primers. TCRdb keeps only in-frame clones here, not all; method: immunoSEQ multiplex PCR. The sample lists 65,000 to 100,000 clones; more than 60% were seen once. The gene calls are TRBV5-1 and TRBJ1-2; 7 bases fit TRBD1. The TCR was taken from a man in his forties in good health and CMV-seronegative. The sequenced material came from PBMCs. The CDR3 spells CASRNTGAGYGYTF. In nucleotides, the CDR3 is TGCGCCAGCAGAAATACAGGGGCTGGCTATGGCTACACCTTC. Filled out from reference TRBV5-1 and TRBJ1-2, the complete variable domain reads KAGVTQTPRYLIKTRGQQVTLSCSPISGHRSVSWYQQTPGQGLQFLFEYFSETQRNKGNFPGRFSGRQFSNSRSEMNVSTLELGDSALYLCASRNTGAGYGYTFGSGTRLTVV.